Listed here are 17 T cell receptor beta chains from one sample, sequenced in a study of graft-versus-host responses after intestinal transplantation. The antigens these receptors bind are not known. The assay was immunoSEQ multiplex PCR, and TCRdb's table has in-frame clones only and misses some. The repertoire holds about 99,000 clones, with roughly 90% as singletons. The sequences come from unstimulated CD4+ T cells sorted from spleen or lymph node cells, collected before intestinal transplant. These receptors were obtained from a human donor who received an intestinal transplant.

The rearrangement joins TRBV11-2 to TRBJ2-4, with 8 bases identical to TRBD1. J lost 6 bases, V lost 5 bases, and 6 bases had no gene match. This CDR3 comprises 14 residues. Germline V gives CDR1 SGHAT, CDR2 FQNNGV. The CDR3 loop is CASSMPGGLNIQYF. The DNA of the CDR3 is TGTGCCAGCAGCATGCCAGGGGGCTTAAACATTCAGTACTTC.

The genes are TRBV5-5 and TRBJ1-2; D gene uncertain. The ends were cut back, 2 bases at V and 1 base at J, with 6 bases in the middle. This CDR3 is built from 13 residues. The germline V gene encodes CDR1 SGHKS and CDR2 YYEKEE (reference sequence). The CDR3: CASSFNLNYGYTF. CDR3 sequence (DNA): TGTGCCAGCAGCTTTAACCTTAACTATGGCTACACCTTC. The full variable domain, rest sourced from reference TRBV5-5 and TRBJ1-2, is DAGVTQSPTHLIKTRGQQVTLRCSPISGHKSVSWYQQVLGQGPQFIFQYYEKEERGRGNFPDRFSARQFPNYSSELNVNALLLGDSALYLCASSFNLNYGYTFGSGTRLTVV.

Here the CDR3 DNA reads TGTGCCAGCGGGGGGACTCGGAGCTCCTACGAGCAGTACTTC. Translated: CASGGTRSSYEQYF. J is TRBJ2-7 and V is TRBV6-1; TRBD2 is a possible D gene (6 bases). Per germline, CDR1 MNHNS and CDR2 SASEGT. V lost 8 bases and J 0 bases, leaving 14 bases between the germline ends. This CDR3 is 14 amino acids long.

The chain is built from TRBV28 and TRBJ1-6, with 7 bases identical to TRBD1. Germline CDR1 MDHEN, CDR2 SYDVKM. This CDR3 is built from 14 residues. The V gene end was trimmed by 8 bases and the J gene end by 6 bases; junction bases not matched to a gene: 7. The CDR3 coding sequence is TGTGCCAGCGGGAGGGGGCACGTTAATTCACCCCTCCACTTT. Translation gives CASGRGHVNSPLHF.

V is TRBV7-9 and J is TRBJ2-7; 13 bases match TRBD2. Per germline, CDR1 SEHNR and CDR2 FQNEAQ (reference sequence). The V segment lost 1 base and the J segment 3 bases; nucleotides outside the gene matches: 0. CDR3 length: 15 residues. CDR3 sequence (DNA): TGTGCCAGCAGCTTAGGGACTAGCGGGAGCTACGAGCAGTACTTC. It yields the protein CASSLGTSGSYEQYF.

The V gene is TRBV5-1, the J gene TRBJ2-1; 11 bases fit TRBD1. CDR3 size: 17 residues. With 4 bases clipped from V and 8 bases from J, the junction kept 14 bases outside the gene matches. Per the germline V gene, CDR1 is SGHRS and CDR2 is YFSETQ. The CDR3, as DNA: TGCGCCAGCAGCCTCCAACCCGGGACAGGGGGAACGTATGAGCAGTTCTTC. It encodes CASSLQPGTGGTYEQFF. Based on the CDR3 plus reference TRBV5-1 and TRBJ2-1, the full variable domain is KAGVTQTPRYLIKTRGQQVTLSCSPISGHRSVSWYQQTPGQGLQFLFEYFSETQRNKGNFPGRFSGRQFSNSRSEMNVSTLELGDSALYLCASSLQPGTGGTYEQFFGPGTRLTVL.

This clone has a handful of counts. The rearrangement links TRBV9 to TRBJ2-3, with 14 bases matching TRBD2. The germline gives CDR1 SGDLS, CDR2 YYNGEE. The CDR3 extends over 18 amino acids. With V trimmed by 4 bases and J by 5 bases, 12 bases remained unmatched. Here the CDR3 DNA reads TGTGCCAGCAGCCCCACTCCGGGACTAGCGGGGGTAGGAGATACGCAGTATTTT. Protein sequence: CASSPTPGLAGVGDTQYF.

The chain carries TRBV30 and TRBJ2-3, with 13 bases lining up with TRBD2. Germline V gene lookup returns CDR1 GTSNPN and CDR2 SVGIG (reference sequence). The CDR3 consists of 15 residues. With V trimmed by 3 bases and J by 3 bases, 3 bases remained unmatched. The CDR3 bases are TGTGCCTGGAGCCCGACTAGCGGGAGGACAGATACGCAGTATTTT. It yields the protein CAWSPTSGRTDTQYF.

Worth noting for this clone: Other DNA sequences in the same sample also yield this CDR3. This chain joins TRBV7-7 and TRBJ2-3; 10 bases agree with TRBD2. The CDR3 totals 15 residues. CDR1 SSHAT and CDR2 FNYEAQ come from the germline V gene (reference sequence). V gave up 1 base and J gave up 4 bases; unmatched junction bases: 2. Here the CDR3 reads CASSLGLAGADTQYF. Written as DNA, the CDR3 is TGTGCCAGCAGCTTAGGGCTAGCGGGAGCAGATACGCAGTATTTT.

J is TRBJ2-3 and V is TRBV30; TRBD1 matches 10 bases. The V gene's germline CDR1 is GTSNPN and CDR2 SVGIG (reference sequence). The CDR3 contains 16 residues. With 3 bases clipped from V and 5 bases from J, the junction kept 11 bases outside the gene matches. This CDR3 is CAWRTPGQGQRDTQYF. The CDR3 DNA sequence: TGTGCCTGGAGGACACCGGGACAGGGGCAGAGAGATACGCAGTATTTT.

This chain connects TRBV10-1 to TRBJ1-3; the D gene is possibly TRBD1 (5 bases). Trimming left V 2 bases short and J 0 bases short, with 11 bases between. The CDR3 consists of 16 residues. Germline V lookup: CDR1 WNHNN, CDR2 SYGVQD (reference sequence). The chain's CDR3 is CASSETYGASGNTIYF. For the CDR3, the DNA is TGCGCCAGCAGTGAGACGTACGGGGCCTCTGGAAACACCATATATTTT.

This clone was detected once. The CDR3 region is CASSRGQAGGHGYTF. In nucleotides, the CDR3 is TGTGCCAGCAGCCGCGGACAGGCAGGGGGGCATGGCTACACCTTC. The V call is TRBV7-9, the J call TRBJ1-2, with TRBD1 identical over 7 bases. Per germline, CDR1 SEHNR and CDR2 FQNEAQ (reference sequence). The CDR3 sequence is 15 residues long. V lost 5 bases to trimming and J lost 6 bases; unmatched junction nucleotides: 12.

The rearrangement links TRBV6-6 to TRBJ2-7; possible D gene TRBD2, 6 bases. With 7 bases removed from V and 7 bases from J, the gap between germline ends came to 26 bases. CDR1 and CDR2 (germline): MNHNY, SVGAGI (reference sequence). The CDR3 extends over 16 amino acids. CDR3 bases: TGTGCCAGCATCGGTGGGTCTCGGGGATCTGGGGGGGAGCAGTACTTC. The encoded protein is CASIGGSRGSGGEQYF.

This clone was seen only a few times. The V call is TRBV6-5, the J call TRBJ2-2; perhaps TRBD1 as D (5 bases). Germline CDR1 is MNHEY and CDR2 is SVGAGI. The CDR3 is made up of 15 amino acids. V lost 2 bases and J lost 6, with 13 bases in between. DNA for the CDR3: TGTGCCAGCAGTTACGGGTCAGGGTGGGCCGGGGAGCTGTTTTTT. Translated: CASSYGSGWAGELFF.

The chain combines TRBV2 with TRBJ2-3, with D perhaps being TRBD1 or TRBD2 (6 bases each). The V gene's germline CDR1 is SNHLY and CDR2 FYNNEI. The CDR3 covers 16 residues. Trimming shortened V by 4 bases and J by 2 bases, and 16 bases separated the two germline ends. Here the CDR3 DNA reads TGTGCCAGCAGTGGAGGGGGACTCTACACCACAGATACGCAGTATTTT. This encodes CASSGGGLYTTDTQYF. Based on the CDR3 plus reference TRBV2 and TRBJ2-3, the full variable domain is EPEVTQTPSHQVTQMGQEVILRCVPISNHLYFYWYRQILGQKVEFLVSFYNNEISEKSEIFDDQFSVERPDGSNFTLKIRSTKLEDSAMYFCASSGGGLYTTDTQYFGPGTRLTVL.

This clone was recorded a few times. J is TRBJ2-5 and V is TRBV6-1; 7 bases match TRBD2. Germline CDR1 is MNHNS and CDR2 is SASEGT. The CDR3 is 17 residues long. J lost 2 bases, V lost 4 bases, and 13 bases had no gene match. The CDR3 DNA reads as TGTGCCAGCAGTGTTGGCGCTCAGCGGGACGGGCAAGAGACCCAGTACTTC. Translated, it gives CASSVGAQRDGQETQYF.

The chain employs TRBV9 and TRBJ2-3, with D unclear. The CDR3 is made up of 14 amino acids. Looked up from germline, CDR1 is SGDLS and CDR2 is YYNGEE. The V end lost 0 bases, the J end lost 1 base, and 6 bases lay between the germline ends. The CDR3 DNA reads TGTGCCAGCAGCGTAGTTGGGGGCACAGATACGCAGTATTTT. Encoded protein: CASSVVGGTDTQYF.